This T cell receptor beta chain comes out of a study of blood T cells in healthy people across ages. Combining a sample-barcoded 5' primer with a J-beta primer mix, a second PCR ran for roughly 6 to 12 cycles. Every cDNA was tagged by a template-switch adaptor with 12 random nucleotides. TCRdb independently ran MiXCR on the 5' RACE reads; one entry per CDR3 protein. The sample has fewer than 800,000 distinct CDR3 sequences, more than 20% seen once; the top ten hold under 4%. There are 15 residues in the CDR3. Germline loops: CDR1 SGHTA, CDR2 FQGNSA. Losses at the gene ends were 0 bases for V and 4 bases for J; bases not matched to a gene: 4.

The sequenced sample was blood. The source is a man in his 70s in good health. The genes are TRBV7-2 and TRBJ2-7, with TRBD1 identical over 9 bases. CDR3 nucleotides: TGTGCCAGCAGCTTAGCGGGGACAGGGCAATACGAGCAGTACTTC. Amino acids: CASSLAGTGQYEQYF.